The 2 T cell receptor beta chains listed next were all sequenced from one sample in a study of spatial heterogeneity in lung cancer. TCRdb re-called the 5' RACE reads through MiXCR, storing one row per CDR3 protein. The profile shows about 43,000 distinct CDR3 sequences, 20% to 25% of them singletons. Time point meaning: blood at routine non-recurrence follow-up after resection. The specimen comprised PBMCs, sampled at follow-up. Receptors originate from a female donor with early-stage non-small cell lung cancer.

This clonotype has at least ten counts. The rearrangement links TRBV25-1 to TRBJ2-7, with 14 bases matching TRBD2. The germline V gene encodes CDR1 MGHDK and CDR2 SYGVNS. V was pared by 10 bases and J by 1 base, with 3 bases of the junction left unmatched. This CDR3 comprises 14 residues. The CDR3 protein is CATRLAGGSYEQYF. In nucleotides, the CDR3 is TGTGCCACCAGACTAGCGGGAGGGTCCTACGAGCAGTACTTC.

V gene TRBV12-5 combines with J gene TRBJ2-1; no definite D call. The CDR3 sequence is 13 residues long. Germline CDR1 and CDR2: LGHNT and FRNRAP. V was shortened by 1 base and J by 3 bases, with 4 bases between the two germline ends. The DNA for the CDR3 is TGTGCTAGTGGTTTGGACAGCTACAATGAGCAGTTCTTC. This encodes CASGLDSYNEQFF.